These 30 T cell receptor beta chains came from one sample sequenced in a study of type 1 regulatory T cells (dated by TCRdb to the early 2020s). Antigens of these TCRs are unknown. Sequencing relied on an Illumina MiSeq. The public reads were reanalyzed by TCRdb: fastp trimming at Q25, MiXCR alignment, in-frame beta chains only. Under each unique CDR3 protein, matching rows form one entry showing the most common genes and DNA. Recorded for this sample are around 62,000 distinct CDR3 sequences; roughly 60% of them occurred a single time. 7.6% of the sample goes to the ten largest clones. Sequences were obtained from cultured T cells, either the whole culture or a sorted T cell fraction (not recorded which). Sample cell subset or site, as interpreted from the label and publication: Tr1-enriched cell product generated in vitro against host alloantigens. These receptors were obtained from a human donor in good health.

The chain links TRBV29-1 to TRBJ2-6; D not certain. The CDR3 runs 15 residues. V lost 4 bases and J 0 bases, leaving 10 bases between the germline ends. Germline assignment: CDR1 SQVTM and CDR2 ANQGSEA. The CDR3 reads CSVGPGVSGANVLTF. In DNA form, the CDR3 reads TGCAGCGTTGGGCCCGGAGTCTCTGGGGCCAACGTCCTGACTTTC.

The chain employs TRBV7-8 and TRBJ2-7; 11 bases map to TRBD2. The CDR3 has 15 residues. The ends lost 4 bases at V and 6 bases at J; junction bases unmatched: 8. Looked up from germline, CDR1 is SGHVS and CDR2 is FQNEAQ. CDR3 in amino acids: CASSSQLAGVSEQYF. In nucleotides, the CDR3 is TGTGCCAGCAGCTCTCAACTAGCGGGAGTGAGCGAGCAGTACTTC.

The table lists this clonotype with a count of one. In nucleotides, the CDR3 is TGTGCCAGCAGTTTGCCGGGGGGTGAAGCTTTCTTT. This encodes CASSLPGGEAFF. This chain uses TRBV27 with TRBJ1-1, with a weak D call TRBD1 (5 bases). Germline lookup yields CDR1 MNHEY and CDR2 SMNVEV (reference sequence). This CDR3 contains 12 residues. Between the trimmed V and J ends, which lost 3 bases and 7 bases, there was a span of 9 bases.

V and J are TRBV4-3 and TRBJ1-2; D remains ambiguous. The ends were cut back, 0 bases at V and 3 bases at J, with 5 bases in the middle. Germline V gives CDR1 LGHNA, CDR2 YSLEER. The CDR3 contains 13 residues. This CDR3 reads CASSQEVHYGYTF. The CDR3 coding sequence is TGCGCCAGCAGCCAAGAGGTGCACTATGGCTACACCTTC.

This clonotype turned up a few times. The J gene is TRBJ2-3, the V gene TRBV27, with 11 nucleotides matching TRBD2. The CDR3 extends over 17 amino acids. J lost 6 bases, V lost 7 bases, and 15 bases had no gene match. In germline, CDR1 is MNHEY, CDR2 SMNVEV (reference sequence). CDR3: CASISLAGGLATDTQYF. The CDR3 DNA follows: TGTGCCAGCATAAGCCTAGCGGGAGGACTTGCGACGGATACGCAGTATTTT.

V and J are TRBV5-4 and TRBJ2-1, with TRBD2 matching over 10 bases. Germline assignment: CDR1 SGHNT and CDR2 YYREEE (reference sequence). The trim removed 4 bases at V and 8 bases at J, leaving 27 bases unmatched. This CDR3 is 21 amino acids long. The CDR3 DNA reads as TGTGCCAGCAGCCTAACCTGGTGGGACGCGTCCCAAGCGGGAGGGCCGTATGAGCAGTTCTTC. It codes for CASSLTWWDASQAGGPYEQFF.

This rearrangement joins TRBV11-2 to TRBJ2-5, with 9 nucleotides matching TRBD1. The J segment lost 7 bases and the V segment lost 5 bases, leaving 8 bases of the junction unmatched. This CDR3 has 14 amino acids. CDR1 and CDR2 (germline): SGHAT, FQNNGV. In DNA form, the CDR3 reads TGTGCCAGCAGCCCGCGGACAGGGGCCGGGACCCAGTACTTC. This codes for CASSPRTGAGTQYF.

This chain uses TRBV2 with TRBJ2-7, with D perhaps TRBD2 (5 bases). With 6 bases removed from V and 4 bases from J, the gap between germline ends came to 16 bases. From germline, CDR1 is SNHLY and CDR2 FYNNEI. The CDR3 is made up of 14 amino acids. For the CDR3, the DNA is TGTGCCAGCAGCCAGTCCGGGGTAGAATACGAGCAGTACTTC. Amino acid sequence: CASSQSGVEYEQYF.

The V gene is TRBV11-1, the J gene TRBJ2-1; 7 bases map to TRBD2. Trimming cost V 7 bases and J 5 bases; bases outside gene matches: 5. The CDR3 has 13 residues. Germline V lookup: CDR1 SGHAT, CDR2 FQDESV (reference sequence). As DNA, the CDR3 is TGTGCCAGCAAGACTAGCAGGAACAATGAGCAGTTCTTC. Its translation: CASKTSRNNEQFF.

The chain links TRBV27 to TRBJ1-5; D may be TRBD1 (5 bases). This CDR3 is 16 amino acids long. V shed 6 bases and J shed 1 base, with 16 bases lying between them. The germline V gene encodes CDR1 MNHEY and CDR2 SMNVEV (reference sequence). This CDR3 is CASRTYFRASNQPQHF. CDR3 DNA: TGTGCCAGCAGGACCTATTTCAGGGCCAGCAATCAGCCCCAGCATTTT.

This clonotype has a handful of counts. The rearrangement uses TRBV12-3 or TRBV12-4 and TRBJ1-2; D is unclear. Trimming took off 8 bases at V and 8 bases at J, with 18 bases between the two ends. The CDR3 consists of 13 residues. The CDR3 here is CASRLGSVGGYTF. CDR3 coding DNA: TGTGCCAGCCGGTTAGGAAGTGTTGGCGGCTACACCTTC.

The chain couples TRBV5-1 to TRBJ2-7, with 8 bases aligning to TRBD1. The CDR3 covers 17 residues. The V and J ends lost 3 bases and 0 bases, in that order; junction bases with no gene match: 11. Per germline, CDR1 SGHRS and CDR2 YFSETQ. The CDR3 coding sequence is TGCGCCAGCAGCTCCCCTCACCCCGGGACAGGCTCCTACGAGCAGTACTTC. This encodes CASSSPHPGTGSYEQYF. Filled out from reference TRBV5-1 and TRBJ2-7, the complete variable domain reads KAGVTQTPRYLIKTRGQQVTLSCSPISGHRSVSWYQQTPGQGLQFLFEYFSETQRNKGNFPGRFSGRQFSNSRSEMNVSTLELGDSALYLCASSSPHPGTGSYEQYFGPGTRLTVT.

This rearrangement joins TRBV5-1 to TRBJ2-7; 7 nucleotides agree with TRBD2. The CDR3 length is 14 residues. With V trimmed by 0 bases and J by 3 bases, 3 bases remained unmatched. Germline values: CDR1 SGHRS, CDR2 YFSETQ. CDR3 DNA: TGCGCCAGCAGCTTGGCAGGGACTAACTACGAGCAGTACTTC. It codes for CASSLAGTNYEQYF.

Worth noting for this clonotype: The junction and the germline gene differ at one end; a read error may be behind it. This CDR3 is CSAPGLGSYNEQFF. CDR3 nucleotides: TGCAGTGCCCCGGGACTAGGGTCCTACAATGAGCAGTTTTTC. This sequence joins TRBV20-1 and TRBJ2-1; 8 nucleotides agree with TRBD2. The CDR3 covers 14 residues. Germline CDR1 reads DFQATT; CDR2 reads SNEGSKA (reference sequence).

J is TRBJ1-2 and V is TRBV6-6; possibly TRBD1 for D (5 bases). The CDR3 has 14 amino acids. Germline lookup yields CDR1 MNHNY and CDR2 SVGAGI (reference sequence). V was clipped by 2 bases and J by 7 bases, with 14 bases between them. The CDR3 DNA follows: TGTGCCAGCAGTTACCTGGCCTCCCAGGGTGGCTACACCTTC. It translates to CASSYLASQGGYTF.

The CDR3 protein is CASSPTLAGPLEQYF. CDR3 coding DNA: TGTGCCAGCAGCCCGACACTAGCGGGACCTCTCGAGCAGTACTTC. V usage is TRBV11-2 and J usage is TRBJ2-7, with 10 bases that match TRBD2. The CDR3 length is 15 residues. The V gene end was trimmed by 5 bases and the J gene end by 6 bases; junction bases not matched to a gene: 10. Per germline, CDR1 SGHAT and CDR2 FQNNGV.

J is TRBJ2-7 and V is TRBV28, with 11 bases identical to TRBD2. V trimming: 5 bases; J trimming: 5 bases; junction bases outside the gene matches: 8. The CDR3 contains 15 residues. Germline assignment: CDR1 MDHEN and CDR2 SYDVKM. The CDR3 bases are TGTGCCAGCAGTGTCACTAGCGGGAGCTTCCACGAGCAGTACTTC. Its translation is CASSVTSGSFHEQYF.

This clonotype has only one observation. The chain combines TRBV20-1 with TRBJ2-5; TRBD2 aligns across 10 bases. Unmatched junction bases numbered 6, after V lost 6 bases and J lost 5 bases. Per germline, CDR1 DFQATT and CDR2 SNEGSKA (reference sequence). The CDR3 has 13 residues. The CDR3, as DNA: TGCAGTGCGCTCGGGACTAGCGAGGAGACCCAGTACTTC. Translation gives CSALGTSEETQYF.

This clonotype was observed once. V and J are TRBV20-1 and TRBJ2-1, with 9 bases fitting TRBD1. J lost 6 bases, V lost 5 bases, and 8 bases had no gene match. Germline V lookup: CDR1 DFQATT, CDR2 SNEGSKA (reference sequence). The CDR3 consists of 14 residues. The CDR3 sequence: CSAVRGTGLNEQFF. In nucleotides, the CDR3 is TGCAGTGCTGTCCGCGGGACAGGGCTCAATGAGCAGTTCTTC.

This chain links TRBV7-9 with TRBJ2-1; 7 bases map to TRBD2. The CDR3 totals 20 residues. J gave up 2 bases and V 1 base, and 17 bases lay outside the gene matches. The germline V gene has CDR1 SEHNR and CDR2 FQNEAQ (reference sequence). CDR3 amino acids: CASSLVMPGLAARTYNEQFF. The CDR3 DNA is TGTGCCAGCAGCTTAGTTATGCCGGGTCTAGCGGCGAGAACCTACAATGAGCAGTTCTTC.

This chain links TRBV7-9 with TRBJ2-5; weak D call: TRBD1 (6 bases). The CDR3 runs to 14 residues. Germline CDR1 reads SEHNR; CDR2 reads FQNEAQ (reference sequence). V lost 6 bases, J lost 4 bases, and 15 bases lay in between. The CDR3 nucleotides read TGTGCCAGCAGTTCACGGACAGAAGGAGAGACCCAGTACTTC. Translating gives CASSSRTEGETQYF.

The chain couples TRBV29-1 to TRBJ1-1; D possibly corresponds to TRBD1 (5 bases). Germline V gene lookup returns CDR1 SQVTM and CDR2 ANQGSEA. This CDR3 is built from 14 residues. The CDR3 DNA reads as TGCGGAGCCGGGGGGGAGGGGATGGGCACTGAAGCTTTCTTT. It encodes CGAGGEGMGTEAFF.

The rearrangement uses TRBV28 and TRBJ2-3, with a weak D call TRBD2 (6 bases). V gave up 5 bases and J gave up 2 bases, with 14 bases separating them. Per the germline V gene, CDR1 is MDHEN and CDR2 is SYDVKM. The CDR3 is 15 amino acids. This chain's CDR3 is CASSNPSAITDTQYF. As DNA, the CDR3 is TGTGCCAGCAGTAACCCTAGCGCCATCACAGATACGCAGTATTTT.

The chain has TRBV5-1 and TRBJ1-1, with 8 bases fitting TRBD1. This CDR3 comprises 14 residues. The V and J ends lost 4 bases and 4 bases, in that order; junction bases with no gene match: 6. The germline V gene has CDR1 SGHRS and CDR2 YFSETQ. CDR3: CASSLQGDFTEAFF. CDR3 nucleotide sequence: TGCGCCAGCAGCCTACAGGGGGACTTCACTGAAGCTTTCTTT. The full variable domain, with the rest looked up from reference TRBV5-1 and TRBJ1-1, is KAGVTQTPRYLIKTRGQQVTLSCSPISGHRSVSWYQQTPGQGLQFLFEYFSETQRNKGNFPGRFSGRQFSNSRSEMNVSTLELGDSALYLCASSLQGDFTEAFFGQGTRLTVV.

This chain connects TRBV4-2 to TRBJ1-2; 7 positions match TRBD1. This CDR3 comprises 15 residues. V dropped 4 bases and J dropped 3; count of bases not matched to a gene: 8. CDR1 LGHNA and CDR2 YNFKEQ come from the germline V gene. Written as DNA, the CDR3 is TGTGCCAGCAGCCCGGAAGGACAGGCAGACTATGGCTACACCTTC. It is translated as CASSPEGQADYGYTF.

The chain employs TRBV6-5 and TRBJ2-1; TRBD1 is a possible D gene (6 bases). V lost 6 bases and J 9 bases, leaving 18 bases between the germline ends. Germline CDR1 is MNHEY and CDR2 is SVGAGI. The CDR3 extends over 14 amino acids. Written as DNA, the CDR3 is TGTGCCAGCAGGACAGGTCTTATCCTTGGTGAGCAGTTCTTC. Protein sequence: CASRTGLILGEQFF.

There are a few counts of this clonotype. The chain recombines TRBV20-1 with TRBJ1-6; D is ambiguous. Germline loops: CDR1 DFQATT, CDR2 SNEGSKA (reference sequence). The CDR3 is made up of 16 amino acids. V was trimmed by 1 base and J by 0 bases, leaving 10 bases between them. CDR3 nucleotide sequence: TGCAGTGCTAGAGGCTCATTGAGCTCCTATAATTCACCCCTCCACTTT. Translation: CSARGSLSSYNSPLHF.

This sequence joins TRBV5-1 and TRBJ1-6, with 9 nucleotides matching TRBD1. Per the germline V gene, CDR1 is SGHRS and CDR2 is YFSETQ. CDR3 length equals 18 residues. V shed 3 bases and J 0 bases; nucleotides not matched to a gene: 7. CDR3 coding DNA: TGCGCCAGCAGCTCTGGGACAGGGATCGACTCCTATAATTCACCCCTCCACTTT. This sequence encodes CASSSGTGIDSYNSPLHF. The variable domain in full, with the rest retrieved from reference TRBV5-1 and TRBJ1-6, is KAGVTQTPRYLIKTRGQQVTLSCSPISGHRSVSWYQQTPGQGLQFLFEYFSETQRNKGNFPGRFSGRQFSNSRSEMNVSTLELGDSALYLCASSSGTGIDSYNSPLHFGNGTRLTVT.

This chain links TRBV12-3 or TRBV12-4 with TRBJ2-1; possibly TRBD1 for D (5 bases). The CDR3 extends over 14 amino acids. V was cut by 6 bases and J by 4 bases, with 13 bases left in between. CDR3 in DNA: TGTGCCAGCAGCGAGACCAGGGATTACAATGAGCAGTTCTTC. This codes for CASSETRDYNEQFF.

The chain uses TRBV27 and TRBJ2-5; 7 bases map to TRBD1. The CDR3 covers 14 residues. CDR1 and CDR2 from the germline V gene are MNHEY and SMNVEV (reference sequence). The CDR3: CATKVRDSKETQYF. CDR3 bases: TGTGCTACCAAGGTCCGGGACAGTAAAGAGACCCAGTACTTC.